The 16 T cell receptor beta chains in this list originate from one sample, sequenced in a study of response to subunit inactivated influenza vaccine. TCRdb redid the calling of the RT-PCR reads with MiXCR, one entry per CDR3 protein. The sample records 700,000 to 900,000 distinct CDR3 sequences, 21% being singletons. The sample consisted of PBMCs from blood, taken more than 4 days after vaccination. These receptors were collected from a man aged 45-65 years who received an inactivated influenza vaccine.

This clonotype was detected a few times. The rearrangement joins TRBV6-2 or TRBV6-3 to TRBJ1-5; 7 bases match TRBD1. Germline V CDR1 and CDR2: MNHEY, SVGEGT. The length of the CDR3 is 14 residues. V lost 7 bases to trimming and J lost 2 bases; unmatched junction nucleotides: 5. The CDR3 region is CASNRGRGNQPQHF. The CDR3, as DNA: TGTGCCAGCAACAGGGGCAGGGGCAATCAGCCCCAGCATTTT.

The V call is TRBV6-5, the J call TRBJ1-2; D ambiguous. Germline V gene sequence: CDR1 MNHEY, CDR2 SVGAGI. Trimming took off 0 bases at V and 4 bases at J, with 12 bases between the two ends. The CDR3 has 15 amino acids. In DNA, the CDR3 is TGTGCCAGCAGTTACTCGATCGGCGGCCTCTATGGCTACACCTTC. Residues: CASSYSIGGLYGYTF.

This clonotype was observed a few times. CDR3 nucleotide sequence: TGTGCCAGCAGCTTATACCGCGGGCCGAAATCCTACGAGCAGTACTTC. Its protein is CASSLYRGPKSYEQYF. The chain couples TRBV7-9 to TRBJ2-7, with a possible D match to TRBD2 (5 bases). CDR1 SEHNR and CDR2 FQNEAQ come from the germline V gene (reference sequence). V lost 2 bases, J lost 1 base, and 15 bases lay in between. CDR3 size: 16 residues.

The chain has TRBV4-2 and TRBJ2-2; no firm D call. This CDR3 comprises 15 residues. V was pared by 1 base and J by 2 bases, with 8 bases between. CDR1 is LGHNA, CDR2 YNFKEQ, per germline. Written as DNA, the CDR3 is TGTGCCAGCAGCCAAGTACATATCAACACCGGGGAGCTGTTTTTT. Residues: CASSQVHINTGELFF.

This clonotype was picked up a small number of times. The chain couples TRBV24-1 to TRBJ2-1; 13 nucleotides match TRBD2. V lost 1 base to trimming and J lost 8 bases; unmatched junction nucleotides: 13. CDR3 length: 19 amino acids. CDR1 and CDR2 from the germline V gene are KGHDR and SFDVKD. CDR3: CATSDFRTSGRTSRHEQFF. The CDR3 coding sequence is TGTGCCACCAGTGATTTCCGGACTAGCGGGAGAACCTCCAGGCATGAGCAGTTCTTC.

This clonotype occurred a few times. The gene calls are TRBV28 and TRBJ2-6; 7 bases are a match to TRBD1. CDR1 and CDR2 (germline): MDHEN, SYDVKM. This CDR3 has 15 amino acids. V lost 8 bases to trimming and J lost 2 bases; unmatched junction nucleotides: 6. The CDR3 sequence: CASQFTGAGANVLTF. In DNA form, the CDR3 reads TGTGCCAGCCAGTTTACAGGGGCTGGGGCCAACGTCCTGACTTTC. The full variable domain, with the rest looked up from reference TRBV28 and TRBJ2-6, is DVKVTQSSRYLVKRTGEKVFLECVQDMDHENMFWYRQDPGLGLRLIYFSYDVKMKEKGDIPEGYSVSREKKERFSLILESASTNQTSMYLCASQFTGAGANVLTFGAGSRLTVL.

In this sample, this clonotype turned up a few times. The rearrangement joins TRBV12-3 or TRBV12-4 to TRBJ1-6, with 8 bases fitting TRBD1. Trimming at V came to 5 bases and at J to 10 bases, leaving 7 bases not matched to a gene. This CDR3 is 14 amino acids long. The CDR3 nucleotides are TGTGCCAGCAGTCTTCAGGGGGCTCGGTCACCCCTCCACTTT. This codes for CASSLQGARSPLHF.

The chain employs TRBV28 and TRBJ2-7; 11 bases map to TRBD1. Trimming at V came to 3 bases and at J to 4 bases, leaving 11 bases not matched to a gene. Germline V gene sequence: CDR1 MDHEN, CDR2 SYDVKM. The CDR3 length is 17 residues. This CDR3 is CASSFYSLGQGAYEQYF. DNA for the CDR3: TGTGCCAGCAGTTTCTATTCACTCGGACAGGGGGCGTACGAGCAGTACTTC.

The chain joins TRBV6-1 to TRBJ2-1; 7 bases are a match to TRBD1. Trimming at V came to 6 bases and at J to 0 bases, leaving 5 bases not matched to a gene. The germline CDR1 and CDR2 sequences are MNHNS and SASEGT. This CDR3 region has 15 residues. The CDR3 reads CASSQQGTSYNEQFF. The CDR3 DNA follows: TGTGCCAGCAGCCAACAGGGGACCTCCTACAATGAGCAGTTCTTC.

This clonotype has only a few counts. The V gene is TRBV6-1, the J gene TRBJ2-2; no clear D gene. The length of the CDR3 is 14 residues. Germline-derived CDR1 and CDR2 are MNHNS and SASEGT. Deletions cut 7 bases from V and 4 bases from J, with 13 bases between. DNA of the CDR3: TGTGCCAGCACCCTGACCTTGGCCACCGGGGAGCTGTTTTTT. Protein: CASTLTLATGELFF.

The chain links TRBV29-1 to TRBJ2-3; 7 nucleotides match TRBD1. J gave up 4 bases and V 4 bases, and 2 bases lay outside the gene matches. This CDR3 comprises 12 residues. Germline V gives CDR1 SQVTM, CDR2 ANQGSEA. In nucleotides, the CDR3 is TGCAGCGTTGGACAGGGCCCAGATACGCAGTATTTT. Translating it yields CSVGQGPDTQYF.

This clonotype has just a few counts. V and J are TRBV6-2 or TRBV6-3 and TRBJ1-5; unclear D gene. This CDR3 has 15 amino acids. CDR1 is MNHEY, CDR2 SVGEGT, per germline. Trimming shortened V by 7 bases and J by 6 bases, and 19 bases separated the two germline ends. CDR3 sequence reads: CASTPYDGVAQPQHF. CDR3 DNA sequence: TGTGCCAGCACTCCCTACGATGGGGTCGCTCAGCCCCAGCATTTT.

Written as DNA, the CDR3 is TGTGCCAGCAGTTCCGGGACTAACTCCTACAATGAGCAGTTCTTC. This translates into CASSSGTNSYNEQFF. V usage is TRBV6-5 and J usage is TRBJ2-1; TRBD2 agrees at 7 bases. Germline V CDR1 and CDR2: MNHEY, SVGAGI. Trimming at V came to 4 bases and at J to 0 bases, leaving 3 bases not matched to a gene. The CDR3 extends over 15 amino acids.

This clonotype was counted a few times. The chain is built from TRBV5-8 and TRBJ1-1; maybe TRBD1 (5 bases). The CDR3 runs 14 residues. The germline V and J ends were trimmed by 5 bases and 3 bases, with 14 bases remaining between them. Germline CDR1 reads SGHTS; CDR2 reads YDEGEE. The CDR3 region is CASSTVGGDTEAFF. The DNA for the CDR3 is TGTGCCAGCAGTACGGTCGGAGGGGACACTGAAGCTTTCTTT.

The table lists this clonotype with a few counts. The CDR3 DNA follows: TGCAGCGTGGTCACCGCCTCCTCGGGGAGTCAGCCCCAGCATTTT. Protein sequence: CSVVTASSGSQPQHF. The chain links TRBV29-1 to TRBJ1-5, with D unresolved. Germline CDR1 reads SQVTM; CDR2 reads ANQGSEA. The CDR3 is 15 amino acids. V was pared by 6 bases and J by 6 bases, with 21 bases between.

This clonotype was observed a few times. J is TRBJ2-7 and V is TRBV7-8; perhaps TRBD1 as D (6 bases). The germline CDR1 and CDR2 sequences are SGHVS and FQNEAQ. Trimming removed 5 bases at V and 5 bases at J, with 13 bases between. The CDR3 totals 13 residues. This CDR3 reads CASSRYRDHEQYF. CDR3 sequence (DNA): TGTGCCAGCAGCAGGTACAGGGACCACGAGCAGTACTTC.